This T cell receptor (beta chain) was documented in a study of OX40 agonist ivuxolimab in advanced cancers. About the research overall: Patients in the trial were receiving intravenous ivuxolimab every 2 weeks, at doses of 0.01 to 10 mg/kg.

Worth noting for this clone: Its antigen remains unknown.

Germline assignment: CDR1 SGDLS and CDR2 YYNGEE. V lost 3 bases to trimming and J lost 1 base, with 16 bases between them. The CDR3 length is 16 residues. Study-level points and caveats: Clonal expansion was seen in CD4+ and CD8+ blood T cells by week 6 at 0.1 to 3.0 mg/kg. On average, CD8+ T cells showed a greater number of expanded clones than CD4+.

Profiled with immunoSEQ multiplex PCR; TCRdb holds only in-frame clones, not every one. The sample lists around 80,000 clones; 94% were seen once. The chain joins TRBV9 to TRBJ1-2; D is unclear. Sequenced here: CD4+ or CD8+ T cells sorted from blood, sampled in a trial of the OX40 agonist ivuxolimab. The receptor was derived from an adult with an advanced solid tumor such as melanoma, head and neck, liver or kidney cancer. The CDR3 reads CASSGDSLPLNYGYTF. CDR3 sequence (DNA): TGTGCCAGCAGCGGAGACTCACTACCCCTTAACTATGGCTACACCTTC.